This TCR beta chain was found in a study of cytomegalovirus exposure and HLA in healthy donors. Study-level points and caveats: Rare sequences made up most TCRs, while some public TCRs were found in many donors. DRB1 showed the most TCR associations and HLA-C the fewest in a later analysis, as rates varied by HLA locus. Presence/absence analyses took donor sequencing depth as roughly uniform.

Worth noting for this clone: Its specificity is unknown.

Use of 60 Vbeta and 13 Jbeta primers characterized the PCR. Here immunoSEQ multiplex PCR was the method, and the copy in TCRdb shows in-frame clones only, minus some. The repertoire includes roughly 140,000 clones, approximately 80% of them detected once, and roughly 6.2% sits in the top ten. Trimming cost V 4 bases and J 11 bases; bases outside gene matches: 16. Germline V gene lookup returns CDR1 SGHRS and CDR2 YFSETQ. This CDR3 has 17 amino acids. The chain has TRBV5-1 and TRBJ2-5, with 14 bases matching TRBD2. Sequencing was performed on PBMCs. The clonotype was recovered from a woman in her 40s in good health and CMV-seropositive. Here the CDR3 reads CASSQTSGRATAREQYF. The DNA of the CDR3 is TGCGCCAGCAGCCAGACTAGCGGGAGGGCCACGGCGAGGGAGCAGTACTTC.